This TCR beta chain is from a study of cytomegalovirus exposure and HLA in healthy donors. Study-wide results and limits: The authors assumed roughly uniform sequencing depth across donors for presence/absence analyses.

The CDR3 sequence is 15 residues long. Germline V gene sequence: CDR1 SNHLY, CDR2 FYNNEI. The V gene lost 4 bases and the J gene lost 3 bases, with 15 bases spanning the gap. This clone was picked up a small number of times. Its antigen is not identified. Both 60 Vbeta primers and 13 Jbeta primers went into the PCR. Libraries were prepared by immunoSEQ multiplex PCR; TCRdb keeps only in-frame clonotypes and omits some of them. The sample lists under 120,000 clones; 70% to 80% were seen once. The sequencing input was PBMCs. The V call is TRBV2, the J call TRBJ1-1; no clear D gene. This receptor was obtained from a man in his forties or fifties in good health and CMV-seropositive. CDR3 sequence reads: CASSAGWPSDTEAFF. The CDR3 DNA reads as TGTGCCAGCAGTGCCGGCTGGCCCAGCGACACTGAAGCTTTCTTT.